This TCR beta chain was retrieved from a study of cytomegalovirus exposure and HLA in healthy donors. The PCR used 60 Vbeta and 13 Jbeta primers. TCRdb's copy holds only in-frame clones and misses some; the assay was immunoSEQ multiplex PCR. The sample gives 80,000 to 100,000 clones, about 81% of which show up once; approximately 1.3% is in the top ten. To note about this clone: Its antigen is not known.

Study-level points and caveats: The availability of immune exposure information extended only to CMV serostatus.

The ends lost 0 bases at V and 1 base at J; junction bases unmatched: 4. Germline loops: CDR1 SGHVS, CDR2 FQNEAQ. The CDR3 covers 16 residues. Whereas donors were nominally healthy upon sampling, unrecorded immune exposures were probable. The sample taken for sequencing was PBMCs. The chain links TRBV7-8 to TRBJ2-3, with 7 bases identical to TRBD2. The receptor comes from a man between 35 and 55 years old in good health and CMV-seronegative. CDR3 sequence (DNA): TGTGCCAGCAGCTTAGCTAGGGAGGGAGGCACAGATACGCAGTATTTT. Its protein product is CASSLAREGGTDTQYF.